Below are 27 T cell receptor beta chains sequenced from a single sample in a study of T cell clones after liver transplantation. Libraries were prepared by immunoSEQ multiplex PCR; TCRdb keeps only in-frame clonotypes and omits some of them. The profile shows about 45,000 clones, roughly 86% of them singletons. The sequences come from CD4+ T cells from blood, collected 24 months after liver transplant. These receptors were collected from a human patient who received a liver transplant. Some T cells may be provided by the graft donor.

The gene calls are TRBV5-5 and TRBJ2-7; D gene ambiguous. Germline values: CDR1 SGHKS, CDR2 YYEKEE (reference sequence). V gave up 4 bases and J gave up 2 bases, with 10 bases separating them. The CDR3 has 13 residues. The CDR3 DNA sequence: TGTGCCAGCAGCCGACCTCCTACCTACGAGCAGTACTTC. Protein product: CASSRPPTYEQYF.

The genes are TRBV7-3 and TRBJ2-1; the D is unclear. The CDR3 sequence is 15 residues long. Germline CDR1 SGHTA, CDR2 FQGTGA. Trimming removed 1 base at V and 7 bases at J, with 14 bases between. CDR3 residues: CASSLMGPLVNEQFF. The CDR3 nucleotides are TGTGCCAGCAGCTTAATGGGTCCTCTTGTGAATGAGCAGTTCTTC.

This clone was detected only once. The chain couples TRBV28 to TRBJ2-1; TRBD2 is a possible D gene (5 bases). The CDR3 consists of 14 residues. Germline V gives CDR1 MDHEN, CDR2 SYDVKM. V lost 5 bases to trimming and J lost 4 bases, with 12 bases between them. The DNA for the CDR3 is TGTGCCAGCAGTCTTTCGAGCGGATACAATGAGCAGTTCTTC. It yields the protein CASSLSSGYNEQFF.

V gene TRBV7-2 combines with J gene TRBJ1-4; the D gene is possibly TRBD1 (5 bases). V was cut by 8 bases and J by 10 bases, with 17 bases left in between. The CDR3 runs to 13 residues. Germline V gene lookup returns CDR1 SGHTA and CDR2 FQGNSA. In DNA form, the CDR3 reads TGTGCCAGCGGCCCGGGGGTTGGTGGAAAACTGTTTTTT. It specifies CASGPGVGGKLFF.

The gene calls are TRBV27 and TRBJ2-3; TRBD1 agrees at 8 bases. Germline V gene data show CDR1 as MNHEY and CDR2 as SMNVEV (reference sequence). The V and J ends lost 2 bases and 1 base, in that order; junction bases with no gene match: 5. This CDR3 comprises 16 residues. The CDR3 DNA sequence: TGTGCCAGCAGTTTAATAGCGACAGGGGGCACAGATACGCAGTATTTT. It yields the protein CASSLIATGGTDTQYF.

J is TRBJ2-7 and V is TRBV19, with TRBD2 matching 11 bases. V dropped 6 bases and J dropped 4; count of bases not matched to a gene: 8. The CDR3 length is 15 residues. Per germline, CDR1 LNHDA and CDR2 SQIVND (reference sequence). CDR3 sequence (DNA): TGTGCCAGTAGCTTTTCCGGGACTAGCGGTTACGAGCAGTACTTC. Its translation is CASSFSGTSGYEQYF.

This chain links TRBV7-2 with TRBJ2-7; D not resolved. CDR1 SGHTA and CDR2 FQGNSA come from the germline V gene. The V end was cut by 5 bases, the J end by 4 bases, with 15 bases between. The length of the CDR3 is 14 residues. This CDR3 is CASSRGPQQYEQYF. The CDR3 bases are TGTGCCAGCAGCCGAGGACCTCAACAATACGAGCAGTACTTC.

The chain employs TRBV11-2 and TRBJ2-7; D possibly uses TRBD1 or TRBD2 (5 bases each). This CDR3 has 16 amino acids. Per the germline V gene, CDR1 is SGHAT and CDR2 is FQNNGV. Trimming removed 5 bases at V and 4 bases at J, with 21 bases between. The DNA of the CDR3 is TGTGCCAGCAGCCGACAAGTGCGAGGGACGTCTTACGAGCAGTACTTC. This sequence encodes CASSRQVRGTSYEQYF.

The V call is TRBV19, the J call TRBJ1-2; D unclear. The CDR3 is 14 amino acids. Germline CDR1 and CDR2: LNHDA and SQIVND (reference sequence). Trimming shortened V by 5 bases and J by 4 bases, and 14 bases separated the two germline ends. CDR3 nucleotide sequence: TGTGCCAGTAGTCTCGACGTCGGCTCCTATGGCTACACCTTC. Protein sequence: CASSLDVGSYGYTF.

The chain couples TRBV14 to TRBJ2-7, with 9 nucleotides matching TRBD2. The germline gives CDR1 SGHDN, CDR2 FVKESK. The CDR3 has 15 residues. V shed 1 base, J shed 3 bases, and the junction held 4 bases outside the gene matches. The CDR3, as DNA: TGTGCCAGCAGCCAAGTTTCTAGCGGGGTCTACGAGCAGTACTTC. It codes for CASSQVSSGVYEQYF.

This clone has more than one count but fewer than ten. The CDR3 spells CASSLGQWNTEAFF. The DNA for the CDR3 is TGTGCCAGCAGCTTAGGACAGTGGAACACTGAAGCTTTCTTT. The chain carries TRBV11-2 and TRBJ1-1; possible D gene TRBD1, 5 bases. V gave up 1 base and J gave up 1 base, with 7 bases separating them. CDR3 length equals 14 residues. Looked up from germline, CDR1 is SGHAT and CDR2 is FQNNGV.

There are a few counts of this clone. The rearrangement uses TRBV19 and TRBJ2-2; 7 positions match TRBD1. V shed 3 bases, J shed 0 bases, and the junction held 1 base outside the gene matches. Germline CDR1 LNHDA, CDR2 SQIVND (reference sequence). The CDR3 is 15 amino acids. The CDR3 reads CASSIQGANTGELFF. CDR3 DNA: TGTGCCAGTAGTATCCAGGGGGCGAACACCGGGGAGCTGTTTTTT.

Note on this clone: The sample has other DNA sequences that encode this CDR3 too. V usage is TRBV5-1 and J usage is TRBJ2-7, with D tentatively TRBD1 (6 bases). V lost 0 bases, J lost 4 bases, and 8 bases lay in between. Germline lookup yields CDR1 SGHRS and CDR2 YFSETQ. This CDR3 comprises 13 residues. The chain's CDR3 is CASSLAQGYEQYF. The CDR3 DNA sequence: TGCGCCAGCAGCTTGGCACAGGGTTACGAGCAGTACTTC.

This clone was recorded a few times. V usage is TRBV5-1 and J usage is TRBJ1-6; D not certain. The CDR3 loop spans 14 amino acids. CDR1 is SGHRS and CDR2 is YFSETQ in the germline V gene. V was clipped by 5 bases and J by 8 bases, with 14 bases between them. The CDR3 reads CASSMSLRDSPLHF. In nucleotides, the CDR3 is TGCGCCAGCAGTATGAGTCTCCGGGATTCACCCCTCCACTTT.

The genes are TRBV7-2 and TRBJ1-5; the D is unclear. The V end was cut by 0 bases, the J end by 4 bases, with 10 bases between. This CDR3 spans 15 amino acids. Germline-derived CDR1 and CDR2 are SGHTA and FQGNSA. CDR3 coding DNA: TGTGCCAGCAGCTTAGCAGGTGTAGGGAATCAGCCCCAGCATTTT. Translated, it gives CASSLAGVGNQPQHF.

The V call is TRBV18, the J call TRBJ2-7; D ambiguous. The CDR3 is 16 residues long. Germline V gene data show CDR1 as KGHSH and CDR2 as LQKENI. V was trimmed by 2 bases and J by 1 base, leaving 15 bases between them. CDR3 nucleotide sequence: TGTGCCAGCTCACCAGTTGTGGGGTACAGATCCTACGAGCAGTACTTC. This encodes CASSPVVGYRSYEQYF.

The gene calls are TRBV28 and TRBJ1-1; TRBD1 might be the D (6 bases). V was shortened by 4 bases and J by 6 bases, with 9 bases between the two germline ends. The germline V gene encodes CDR1 MDHEN and CDR2 SYDVKM. The CDR3 is made up of 12 amino acids. The chain's CDR3 is CASSSDRPEAFF. The CDR3 DNA reads TGTGCCAGCAGTTCGGACAGACCTGAAGCTTTCTTT. The full variable domain, with the rest looked up from reference TRBV28 and TRBJ1-1, is DVKVTQSSRYLVKRTGEKVFLECVQDMDHENMFWYRQDPGLGLRLIYFSYDVKMKEKGDIPEGYSVSREKKERFSLILESASTNQTSMYLCASSSDRPEAFFGQGTRLTVV.

The rearrangement links TRBV29-1 to TRBJ2-6; D is possibly TRBD1 (5 bases). CDR3 size: 12 residues. CDR1 and CDR2 from the germline V gene are SQVTM and ANQGSEA. V lost 6 bases and J lost 6, with 9 bases in between. CDR3 amino acids: CSVLREANVLTF. CDR3 coding DNA: TGCAGCGTGCTCAGGGAGGCCAACGTCCTGACTTTC.

The chain joins TRBV7-2 to TRBJ2-3; 12 nucleotides align to TRBD2. J was trimmed by 5 bases and V by 5 bases; bases with no gene match: 17. The CDR3 is 19 amino acids. CDR1 SGHTA and CDR2 FQGNSA come from the germline V gene. The CDR3 loop reads CASSPGRLAGGRVRDTQYF. The CDR3 coding sequence is TGTGCCAGCAGCCCAGGTCGGCTAGCGGGGGGGCGGGTGAGAGATACGCAGTATTTT.

This chain connects TRBV30 to TRBJ1-1; TRBD1 matches 9 bases. Trimming took 3 bases from V and 7 from J; bases not matched to a gene: 6. This CDR3 is 13 amino acids long. CDR1 and CDR2 (germline): GTSNPN, SVGIG (reference sequence). Here the CDR3 DNA reads TGTGCCTGGAGAGGGACAGGGAGTGGTGAAGCTTTCTTT. Protein: CAWRGTGSGEAFF. Full variable domain (outside the CDR3, taken from reference TRBV30 and TRBJ1-1): SQTIHQWPATLVQPVGSPLSLECTVEGTSNPNLYWYRQAAGRGLQLLFYSVGIGQISSEVPQNLSASRPQDRQFILSSKKLLLSDSGFYLCAWRGTGSGEAFFGQGTRLTVV.

This chain links TRBV7-2 with TRBJ1-4, with 7 bases fitting TRBD1. Trimming took 0 bases from V and 3 from J; bases not matched to a gene: 4. CDR1 and CDR2 from the germline V gene are SGHTA and FQGNSA. This CDR3 region has 16 residues. The DNA of the CDR3 is TGTGCCAGCAGCTTAGCTAGGACAGGCCCTAATGAAAAACTGTTTTTT. It encodes CASSLARTGPNEKLFF.

This rearrangement joins TRBV7-9 to TRBJ2-7; tentative D call: TRBD1 (5 bases). CDR1 SEHNR and CDR2 FQNEAQ come from the germline V gene (reference sequence). V was shortened by 1 base and J by 7 bases, with 17 bases between the two germline ends. The CDR3 is 15 amino acids. CDR3 in amino acids: CASSLGNRLVGEQYF. CDR3 sequence (DNA): TGTGCCAGCAGCTTAGGAAACAGGCTGGTGGGGGAGCAGTACTTC.

A word on this clone: The sample carries other DNA sequences with the same CDR3. V and J are TRBV29-1 and TRBJ2-5; unclear D gene. CDR3 length equals 14 residues. The V end was cut by 7 bases, the J end by 4 bases, with 19 bases between. Germline V gene lookup returns CDR1 SQVTM and CDR2 ANQGSEA. This CDR3 is CSADGLGIRETQYF. In DNA, the CDR3 is TGCAGCGCCGATGGTCTGGGGATCAGAGAGACCCAGTACTTC.

The chain is built from TRBV28 and TRBJ1-4; the D is unclear. The CDR3 covers 13 residues. Trimming left V 5 bases short and J 11 bases short, with 15 bases between. Germline CDR1 is MDHEN and CDR2 is SYDVKM. The CDR3 DNA reads TGTGCCAGCAGTACCCCACAGATCAGGAAACTGTTTTTT. Amino acid sequence: CASSTPQIRKLFF.

This chain connects TRBV7-2 to TRBJ1-2, with 11 nucleotides matching TRBD1. After removal of 5 bases from V and 9 bases from J, the junction contained 11 bases not matched to a gene. Germline V gene sequence: CDR1 SGHTA, CDR2 FQGNSA. This CDR3 region has 15 residues. The CDR3 is CASSQNPGQGDSYTF. CDR3 coding DNA: TGTGCCAGCAGCCAAAATCCGGGACAGGGGGACAGCTACACCTTC.

This clone has just a few counts. V gene TRBV7-9 combines with J gene TRBJ2-2; tentatively, D is TRBD1 or TRBD2 (5 bases each). The CDR3 runs to 16 residues. CDR1 is SEHNR, CDR2 FQNEAQ, per germline (reference sequence). Trimming left V 5 bases short and J 4 bases short, with 17 bases between. The CDR3 loop is CASSPGTLLFTGELFF. The CDR3 nucleotides read TGTGCCAGCAGCCCCGGGACCTTACTATTCACCGGGGAGCTGTTTTTT.

The chain joins TRBV2 to TRBJ2-7, with TRBD1 matching 8 bases. Unmatched junction bases numbered 9, after V lost 3 bases and J lost 8 bases. There are 14 residues in the CDR3. From germline, CDR1 is SNHLY and CDR2 FYNNEI. CDR3 sequence (DNA): TGTGCCAGCAGTGAGGATATGGACAGGGTGCAGCAGTACTTC. This codes for CASSEDMDRVQQYF.